The clone carrying this T cell receptor beta chain was seen only a few times. V gave up 8 bases and J gave up 6 bases, with 17 bases separating them. CDR1 is MDHEN and CDR2 is SYDVKM in the germline V gene. This CDR3 has 13 residues. Original methodology: Reference gene primer amplification gave estimated nucleated cell counts. Libraries were prepared by immunoSEQ multiplex PCR; TCRdb keeps only in-frame clonotypes and omits some of them. That table is the source of V, J and clone size, and D and trimming were worked out from the DNA. The sample records approximately 360,000 clones, around 87% being singletons. The data are from a study of blood T cell repertoires in COVID-19. Whole-study context: Sites across the United States, Italy and Spain contributed samples from acute and convalescent COVID-19. T cells, B-cell-depleted T cells, or PBMCs supplied cDNA or gDNA.

This chain connects TRBV28 to TRBJ2-7, with a possible D match to TRBD1 (6 bases). Input material: PBMCs or T cells enriched from blood (not recorded which). The sequence derives from a woman in her 30s with acute COVID-19. CDR3 residues: CASSGGDLPEQYF. The CDR3 bases are TGTGCCAGCTCTGGGGGCGACCTTCCCGAGCAGTACTTC.